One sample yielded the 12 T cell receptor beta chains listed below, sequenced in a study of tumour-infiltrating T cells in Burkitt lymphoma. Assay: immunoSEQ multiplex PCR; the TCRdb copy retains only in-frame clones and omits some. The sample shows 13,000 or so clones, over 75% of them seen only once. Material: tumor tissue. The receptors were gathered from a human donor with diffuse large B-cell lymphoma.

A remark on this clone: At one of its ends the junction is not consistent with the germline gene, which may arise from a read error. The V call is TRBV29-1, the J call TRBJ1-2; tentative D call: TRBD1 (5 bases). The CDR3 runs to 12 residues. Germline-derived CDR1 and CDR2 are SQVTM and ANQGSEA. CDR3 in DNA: TGCAGCGTTGAAGAACTAGGGACCAGCCCAGCCTTC. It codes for CSVEELGTSPAF.

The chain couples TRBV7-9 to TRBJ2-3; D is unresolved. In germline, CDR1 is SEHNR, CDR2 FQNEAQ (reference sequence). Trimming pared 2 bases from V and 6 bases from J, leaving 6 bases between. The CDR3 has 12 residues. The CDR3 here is CASSLQEDTQYF. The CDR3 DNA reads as TGTGCCAGCAGCTTACAAGAGGATACGCAGTATTTT.

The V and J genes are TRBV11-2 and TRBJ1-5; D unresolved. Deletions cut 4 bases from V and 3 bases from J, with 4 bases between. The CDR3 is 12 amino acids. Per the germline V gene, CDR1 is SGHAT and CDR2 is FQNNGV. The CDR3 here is CASSSNNQPQHF. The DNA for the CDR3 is TGTGCCAGCAGCTCGAACAATCAGCCCCAGCATTTT.

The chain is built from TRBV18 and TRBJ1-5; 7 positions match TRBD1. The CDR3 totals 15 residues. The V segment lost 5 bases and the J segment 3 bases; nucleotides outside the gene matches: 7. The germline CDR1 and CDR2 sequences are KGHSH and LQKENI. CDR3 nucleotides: TGTGCCAGCTCATCGACAGGGCTCCTCAATCAGCCCCAGCATTTT. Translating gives CASSSTGLLNQPQHF.

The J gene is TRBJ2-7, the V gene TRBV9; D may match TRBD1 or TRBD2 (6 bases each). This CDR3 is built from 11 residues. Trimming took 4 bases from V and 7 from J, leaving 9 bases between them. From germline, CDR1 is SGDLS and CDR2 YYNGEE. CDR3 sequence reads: CASSRGGEQYF. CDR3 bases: TGTGCCAGCAGCCGAGGGGGGGAGCAGTACTTC.

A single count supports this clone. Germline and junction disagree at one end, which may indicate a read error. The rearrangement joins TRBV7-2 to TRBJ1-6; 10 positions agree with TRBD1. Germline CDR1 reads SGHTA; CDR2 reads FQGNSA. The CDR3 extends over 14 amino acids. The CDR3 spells CASSLTGGNSLLHF. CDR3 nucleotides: TGTGCCAGCAGCTTGACAGGGGGCAATTCACTCCTCCACTTT.

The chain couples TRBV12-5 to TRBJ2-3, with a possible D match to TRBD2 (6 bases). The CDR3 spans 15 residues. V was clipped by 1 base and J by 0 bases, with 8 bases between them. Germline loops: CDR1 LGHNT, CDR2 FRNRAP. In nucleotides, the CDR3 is TGTGCTAGTGGTTTGGCGGGGGTTAGCACAGATACGCAGTATTTT. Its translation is CASGLAGVSTDTQYF.

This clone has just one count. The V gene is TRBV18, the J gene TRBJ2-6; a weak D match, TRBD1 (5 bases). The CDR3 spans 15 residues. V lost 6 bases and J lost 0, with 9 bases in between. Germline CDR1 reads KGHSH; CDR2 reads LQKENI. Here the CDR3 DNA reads TGTGCCAGCTCTCGACAGTTCTCTGGGGCCAACGTCCTGACTTTC. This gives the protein CASSRQFSGANVLTF.

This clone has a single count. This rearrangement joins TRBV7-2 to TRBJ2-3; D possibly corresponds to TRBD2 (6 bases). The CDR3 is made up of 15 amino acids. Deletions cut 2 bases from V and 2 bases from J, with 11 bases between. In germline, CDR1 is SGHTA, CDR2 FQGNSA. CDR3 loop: CASSLRAGNTDTQYF. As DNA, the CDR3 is TGTGCCAGCAGCTTACGGGCGGGGAACACAGATACGCAGTATTTT.

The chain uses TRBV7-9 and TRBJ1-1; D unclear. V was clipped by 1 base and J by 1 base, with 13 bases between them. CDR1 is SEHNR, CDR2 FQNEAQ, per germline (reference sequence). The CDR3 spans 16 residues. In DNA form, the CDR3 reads TGTGCCAGCAGCTTAGGAACATTTGGGAGGAACACTGAAGCTTTCTTT. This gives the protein CASSLGTFGRNTEAFF. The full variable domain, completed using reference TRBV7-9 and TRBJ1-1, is DTGVSQNPRHKITKRGQNVTFRCDPISEHNRLYWYRQTLGQGPEFLTYFQNEAQLEKSRLLSDRFSAERPKGSFSTLEIQRTEQGDSAMYLCASSLGTFGRNTEAFFGQGTRLTVV.

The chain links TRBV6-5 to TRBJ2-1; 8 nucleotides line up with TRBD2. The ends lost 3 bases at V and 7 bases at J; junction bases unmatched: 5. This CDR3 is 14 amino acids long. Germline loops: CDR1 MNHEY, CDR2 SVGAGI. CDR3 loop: CASSYREGLNEQFF. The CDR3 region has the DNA TGTGCCAGCAGTTATCGGGAGGGGTTAAATGAGCAGTTCTTC.

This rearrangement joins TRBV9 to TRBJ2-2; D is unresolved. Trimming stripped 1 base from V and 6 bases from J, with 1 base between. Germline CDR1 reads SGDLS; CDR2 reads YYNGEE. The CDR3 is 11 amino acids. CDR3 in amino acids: CASSVSGELFF. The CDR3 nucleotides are TGTGCCAGCAGCGTATCCGGGGAGCTGTTTTTT.